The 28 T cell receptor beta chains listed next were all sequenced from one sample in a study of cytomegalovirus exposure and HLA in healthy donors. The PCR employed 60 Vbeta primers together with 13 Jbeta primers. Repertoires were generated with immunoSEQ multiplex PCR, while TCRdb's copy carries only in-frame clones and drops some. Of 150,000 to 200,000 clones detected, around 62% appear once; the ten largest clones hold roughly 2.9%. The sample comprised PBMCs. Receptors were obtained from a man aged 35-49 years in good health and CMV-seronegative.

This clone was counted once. This CDR3 reads CASTEQGSARQPQHF. The CDR3 nucleotides are TGTGCCAGTACCGAACAGGGTTCCGCCCGTCAGCCCCAGCATTTT. The rearrangement joins TRBV19 to TRBJ1-5; tentatively, D is TRBD1 (6 bases). The CDR3 spans 15 residues. Trimming removed 7 bases from V and 6 bases from J, with 19 bases in between. Looked up from germline, CDR1 is LNHDA and CDR2 is SQIVND (reference sequence).

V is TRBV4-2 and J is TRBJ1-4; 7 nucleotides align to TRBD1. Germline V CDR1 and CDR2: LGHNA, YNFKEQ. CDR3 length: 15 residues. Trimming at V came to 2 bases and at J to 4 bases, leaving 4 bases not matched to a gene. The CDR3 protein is CASSQQGQINEKLFF. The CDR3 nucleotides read TGTGCCAGCAGCCAACAGGGACAGATTAATGAAAAACTGTTTTTT.

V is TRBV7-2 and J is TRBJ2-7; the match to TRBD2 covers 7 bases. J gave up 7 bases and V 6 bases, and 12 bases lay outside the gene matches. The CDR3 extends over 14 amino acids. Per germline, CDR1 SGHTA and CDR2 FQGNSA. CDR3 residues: CASRPGGGNPEQYF. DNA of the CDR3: TGTGCCAGCAGGCCTGGGGGGGGTAATCCAGAGCAGTACTTC.

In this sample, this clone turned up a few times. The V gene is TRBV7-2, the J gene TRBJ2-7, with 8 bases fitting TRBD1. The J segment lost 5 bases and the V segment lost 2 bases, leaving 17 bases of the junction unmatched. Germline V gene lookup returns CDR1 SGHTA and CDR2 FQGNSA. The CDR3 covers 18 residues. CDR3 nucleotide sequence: TGTGCCAGCAGCTTATTTTGGTTGGGGCAGGGGGCGATCAACGAGCAGTACTTC. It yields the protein CASSLFWLGQGAINEQYF.

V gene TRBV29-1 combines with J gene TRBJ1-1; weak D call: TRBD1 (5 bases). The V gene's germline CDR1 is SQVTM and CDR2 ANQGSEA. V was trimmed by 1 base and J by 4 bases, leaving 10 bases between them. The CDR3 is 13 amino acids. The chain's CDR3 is CSVEGREGTEAFF. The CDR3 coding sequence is TGCAGCGTTGAAGGCAGGGAGGGCACTGAAGCTTTCTTT.

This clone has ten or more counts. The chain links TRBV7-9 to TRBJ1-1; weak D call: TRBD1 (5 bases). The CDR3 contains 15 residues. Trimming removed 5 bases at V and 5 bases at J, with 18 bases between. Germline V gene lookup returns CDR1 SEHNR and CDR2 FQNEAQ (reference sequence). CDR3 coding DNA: TGTGCCAGCAGCCGACCCCAGGGTTCATGGACTGAAGCTTTCTTT. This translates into CASSRPQGSWTEAFF.

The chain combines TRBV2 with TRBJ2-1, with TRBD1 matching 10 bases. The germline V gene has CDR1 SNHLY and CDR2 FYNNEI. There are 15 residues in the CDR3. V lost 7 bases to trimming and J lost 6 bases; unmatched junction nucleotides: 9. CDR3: CASTVGQGPFNEQFF. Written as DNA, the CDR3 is TGTGCCAGCACCGTGGGACAGGGGCCGTTCAATGAGCAGTTCTTC.

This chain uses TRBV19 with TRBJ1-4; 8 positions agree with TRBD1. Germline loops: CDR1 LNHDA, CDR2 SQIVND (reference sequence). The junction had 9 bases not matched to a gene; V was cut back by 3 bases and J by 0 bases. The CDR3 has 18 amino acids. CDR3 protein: CASSIFGQGGPTNEKLFF. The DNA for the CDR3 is TGTGCCAGTAGTATTTTCGGACAGGGAGGTCCAACTAATGAAAAACTGTTTTTT.

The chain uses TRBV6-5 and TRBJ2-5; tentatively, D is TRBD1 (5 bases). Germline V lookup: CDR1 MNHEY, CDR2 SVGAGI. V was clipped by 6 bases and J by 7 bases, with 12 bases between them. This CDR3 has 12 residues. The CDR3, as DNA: TGTGCCAGCAGACGGACATCCGGGACCCAGTACTTC. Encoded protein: CASRRTSGTQYF.

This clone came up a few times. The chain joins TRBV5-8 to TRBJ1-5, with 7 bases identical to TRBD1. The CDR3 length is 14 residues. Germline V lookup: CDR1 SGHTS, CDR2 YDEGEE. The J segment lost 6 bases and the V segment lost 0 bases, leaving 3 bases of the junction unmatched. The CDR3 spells CASSLGQGLQPQHF. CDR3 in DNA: TGTGCCAGCAGCTTGGGACAGGGACTTCAGCCCCAGCATTTT.

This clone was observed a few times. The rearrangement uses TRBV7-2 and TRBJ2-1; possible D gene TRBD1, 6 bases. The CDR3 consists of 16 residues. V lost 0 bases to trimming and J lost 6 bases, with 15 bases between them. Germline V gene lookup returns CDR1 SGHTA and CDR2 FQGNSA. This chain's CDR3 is CASSLARAGALNEQFF. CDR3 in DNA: TGTGCCAGCAGCTTAGCGCGAGCAGGGGCCCTCAATGAGCAGTTCTTC.

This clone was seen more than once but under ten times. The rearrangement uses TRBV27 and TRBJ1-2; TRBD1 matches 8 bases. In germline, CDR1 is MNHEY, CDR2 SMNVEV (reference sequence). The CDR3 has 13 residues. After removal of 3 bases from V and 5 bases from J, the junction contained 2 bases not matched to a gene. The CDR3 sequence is CASSLGTGYGYTF. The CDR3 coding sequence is TGTGCCAGCAGTTTGGGGACAGGTTATGGCTACACCTTC.

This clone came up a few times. The CDR3 DNA reads as TGTGCCAGCAGCTTAACAGACAAAAACATTCAGTACTTC. Encoded protein: CASSLTDKNIQYF. The gene calls are TRBV5-6 and TRBJ2-4; D is undetermined. V was pared by 2 bases and J by 3 bases, with 6 bases between. Germline CDR1 and CDR2: SGHDT and YYEEEE. This CDR3 region has 13 residues.

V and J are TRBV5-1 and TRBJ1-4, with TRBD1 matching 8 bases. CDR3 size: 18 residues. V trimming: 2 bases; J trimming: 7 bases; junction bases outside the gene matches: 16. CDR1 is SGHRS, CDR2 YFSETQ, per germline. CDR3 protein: CASSLGRTGPRSVEKLFF. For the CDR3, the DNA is TGCGCCAGCAGCTTAGGCCGGACAGGGCCACGATCGGTTGAAAAACTGTTTTTT.

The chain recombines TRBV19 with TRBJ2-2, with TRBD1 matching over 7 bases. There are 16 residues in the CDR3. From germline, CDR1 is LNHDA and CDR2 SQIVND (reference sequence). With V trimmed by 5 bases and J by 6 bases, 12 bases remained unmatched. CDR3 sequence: CASSPRRQGGSGELFF. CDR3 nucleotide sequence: TGTGCCAGTAGTCCCCGTCGACAGGGTGGGTCCGGGGAGCTGTTTTTT.

The CDR3 here is CASGPPGLAGNTGELFF. The CDR3 DNA is TGTGCCAGTGGTCCCCCGGGACTAGCGGGTAACACCGGGGAGCTGTTTTTT. The chain carries TRBV19 and TRBJ2-2; 12 positions match TRBD2. Germline V lookup: CDR1 LNHDA, CDR2 SQIVND (reference sequence). V gave up 8 bases and J gave up 2 bases; unmatched junction bases: 9. The CDR3 is 17 amino acids.

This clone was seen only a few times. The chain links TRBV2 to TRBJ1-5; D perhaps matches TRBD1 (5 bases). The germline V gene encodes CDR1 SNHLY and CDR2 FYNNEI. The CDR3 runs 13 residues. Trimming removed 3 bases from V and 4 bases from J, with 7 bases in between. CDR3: CASSDGGNQPQHF. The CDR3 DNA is TGTGCCAGCAGTGACGGGGGGAATCAGCCCCAGCATTTT.

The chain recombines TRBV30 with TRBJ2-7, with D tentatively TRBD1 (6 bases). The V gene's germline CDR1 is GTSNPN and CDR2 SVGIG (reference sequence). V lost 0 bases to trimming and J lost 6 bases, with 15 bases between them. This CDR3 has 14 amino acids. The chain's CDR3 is CAWSVNRARSEQYF. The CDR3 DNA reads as TGTGCCTGGAGTGTGAACAGGGCTCGTTCCGAGCAGTACTTC.

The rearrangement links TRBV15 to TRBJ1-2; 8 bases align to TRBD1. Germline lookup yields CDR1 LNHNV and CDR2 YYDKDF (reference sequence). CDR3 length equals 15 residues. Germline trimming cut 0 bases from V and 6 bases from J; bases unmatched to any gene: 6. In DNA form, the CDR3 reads TGTGCCACCAGCAGAGAGGCAGGGGGCGCGGATGGCTACACCTTC. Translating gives CATSREAGGADGYTF.

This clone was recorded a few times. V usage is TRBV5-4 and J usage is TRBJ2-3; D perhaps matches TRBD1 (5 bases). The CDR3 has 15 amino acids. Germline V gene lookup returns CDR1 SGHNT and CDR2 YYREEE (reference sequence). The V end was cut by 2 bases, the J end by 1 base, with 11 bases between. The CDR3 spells CASSFQGDGTDTQYF. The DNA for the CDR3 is TGTGCCAGCAGCTTCCAAGGGGATGGCACAGATACGCAGTATTTT.

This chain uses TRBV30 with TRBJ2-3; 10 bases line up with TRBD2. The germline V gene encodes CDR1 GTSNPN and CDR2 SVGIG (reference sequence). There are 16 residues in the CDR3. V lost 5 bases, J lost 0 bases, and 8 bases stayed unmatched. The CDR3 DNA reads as TGTGCCTGGTCCAGACGGACTAGCGGAAGCACAGATACGCAGTATTTT. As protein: CAWSRRTSGSTDTQYF.

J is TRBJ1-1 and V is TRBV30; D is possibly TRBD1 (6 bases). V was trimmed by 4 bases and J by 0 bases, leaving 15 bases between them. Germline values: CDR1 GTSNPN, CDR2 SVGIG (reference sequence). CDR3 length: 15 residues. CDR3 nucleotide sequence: TGTGCCTGGACTAAGACAGGAACAATGAACACTGAAGCTTTCTTT. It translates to CAWTKTGTMNTEAFF. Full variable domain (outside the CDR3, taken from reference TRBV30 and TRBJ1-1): SQTIHQWPATLVQPVGSPLSLECTVEGTSNPNLYWYRQAAGRGLQLLFYSVGIGQISSEVPQNLSASRPQDRQFILSSKKLLLSDSGFYLCAWTKTGTMNTEAFFGQGTRLTVV.

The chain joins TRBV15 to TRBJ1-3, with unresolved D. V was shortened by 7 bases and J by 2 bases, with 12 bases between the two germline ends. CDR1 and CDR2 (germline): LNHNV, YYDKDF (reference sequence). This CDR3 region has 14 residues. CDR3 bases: TGTGCCACCAACGACTTAAAGGCTGGAAACACCATATATTTT. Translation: CATNDLKAGNTIYF.

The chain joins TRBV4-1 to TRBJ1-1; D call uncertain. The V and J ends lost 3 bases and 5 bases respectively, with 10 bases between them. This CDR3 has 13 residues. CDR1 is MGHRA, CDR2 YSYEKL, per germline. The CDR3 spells CASSQPEGTEAFF. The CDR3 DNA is TGCGCCAGCAGCCAGCCGGAGGGAACTGAAGCTTTCTTT.

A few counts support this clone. CDR3: CASSQYRGSETQYF. DNA for the CDR3: TGCGCCAGCAGCCAATACAGGGGTTCAGAGACCCAGTACTTC. The chain carries TRBV4-1 and TRBJ2-5, with 7 bases fitting TRBD1. The CDR3 covers 14 residues. Germline CDR1 and CDR2: MGHRA and YSYEKL. After removal of 2 bases from V and 4 bases from J, the junction contained 4 bases not matched to a gene.

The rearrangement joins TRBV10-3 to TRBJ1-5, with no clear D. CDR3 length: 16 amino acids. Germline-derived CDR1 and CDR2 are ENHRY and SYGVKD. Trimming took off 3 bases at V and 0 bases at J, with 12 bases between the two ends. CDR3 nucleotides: TGTGCCATCAGTGAAATTATGGGCTATAGCAATCAGCCCCAGCATTTT. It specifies CAISEIMGYSNQPQHF.

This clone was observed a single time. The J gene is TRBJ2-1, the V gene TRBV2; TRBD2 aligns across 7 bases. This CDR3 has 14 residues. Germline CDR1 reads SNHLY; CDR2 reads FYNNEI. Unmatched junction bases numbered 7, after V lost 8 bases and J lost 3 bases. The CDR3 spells CASRAASGYNEQFF. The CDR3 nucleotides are TGTGCCAGCCGGGCGGCTAGCGGCTACAATGAGCAGTTCTTC.

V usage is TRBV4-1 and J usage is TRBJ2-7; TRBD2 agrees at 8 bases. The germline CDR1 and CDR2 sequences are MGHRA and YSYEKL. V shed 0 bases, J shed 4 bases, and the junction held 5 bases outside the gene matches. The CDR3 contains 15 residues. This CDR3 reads CASSQDRAGGYEQYF. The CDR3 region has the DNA TGCGCCAGCAGCCAAGACAGGGCGGGGGGATACGAGCAGTACTTC.